This is a list of T cell receptor beta chains from one sample in a study of vaccination and CD4 T cells after COVID-19. TCRdb re-called the PCR reads with MiXCR, one entry per CDR3 protein. Of approximately 9,500 distinct CDR3 sequences listed, about 61% were seen once; the top ten hold 20% to 30%. For these receptors, no antigen is known. Sequenced material: CD4+ T cells from blood, cultured in vitro. The receptors were sampled from a human donor who had recovered from COVID-19. Both conserved end residues are trimmed from each CDR3.

J: TRBJ1-2
V: TRBV7-2
CDR3: ASSPPSPNYGYT

J: TRBJ2-2
V: TRBV10-3
CDR3: AIRGGVETGELF

J: TRBJ1-6
V: TRBV5-4
CDR3: ASSLLGRESPLH

J: TRBJ2-1
V: TRBV7-8
CDR3: ASSLARAGGPRNEQF

J: TRBJ2-1
V: TRBV2
CDR3: ATGFYNEQF

J: TRBJ2-1
V: TRBV6-5
CDR3: ASSYGLAGVVEQF

J: TRBJ2-2
V: TRBV4-2
CDR3: ASSQVGVTGELF

J: TRBJ1-5
V: TRBV6-1
CDR3: ASSGGQGLPNQPQH

J: TRBJ1-5
V: TRBV28
CDR3: ASSFVGVDQPQH

J: TRBJ2-3
V: TRBV2
CDR3: ASSSTGTGYTDTQY

J: TRBJ2-2
V: TRBV9
CDR3: ASSPGPVPTGELF

J: TRBJ2-7
V: TRBV24-1
CDR3: ATSDPGVKEQY

J: TRBJ1-3
V: TRBV21-1
CDR3: ASSKTGHPDGNTIY

J: TRBJ1-2
V: TRBV15
CDR3: ATSSSTGGRGYT

J: TRBJ2-7
V: TRBV10-3
CDR3: AISAGQGIAYEQY

J: TRBJ2-1
V: TRBV7-3
CDR3: ASSLVGGRDEQF

J: TRBJ2-2
V: TRBV6-5
CDR3: ASSYSTSGNTGELF

J: TRBJ1-5
V: TRBV6-1
CDR3: ASSVLRLQPQH

J: TRBJ2-5
V: TRBV20-1
CDR3: SRGMGLRDSETQY

J: TRBJ1-5
V: TRBV20-1
CDR3: SARLDRGQNQPQH

J: TRBJ2-2
V: TRBV5-5
CDR3: ASSSTGLAGSTGELF

J: TRBJ2-7
V: TRBV19
CDR3: ASSSDSYSYEQY

J: TRBJ2-1
V: TRBV20-1
CDR3: SANPGSGIYNEQF

J: TRBJ1-6
V: TRBV30
CDR3: AWSVLGGNSPLH

J: TRBJ1-5
V: TRBV20-1
CDR3: SARVTGDRPQH

J: TRBJ2-1
V: TRBV21-1
CDR3: ASSNRWREIDEQF

J: TRBJ2-7
V: TRBV28
CDR3: ASSSNLLGSLNEQY

J: TRBJ1-1
V: TRBV28
CDR3: ASILGAWNTEAF

J: TRBJ2-1
V: TRBV2
CDR3: ASSESPQRGAWGEQF

J: TRBJ2-3
V: TRBV7-2
CDR3: ASSFTESTDTQY

J: TRBJ1-1
V: TRBV20-1
CDR3: SARLHRGRTEAF

J: TRBJ1-1
V: TRBV20-1
CDR3: SASSSMNTEAF

J: TRBJ1-5
V: TRBV12-3/TRBV12-4
CDR3: ASSETNQPQH